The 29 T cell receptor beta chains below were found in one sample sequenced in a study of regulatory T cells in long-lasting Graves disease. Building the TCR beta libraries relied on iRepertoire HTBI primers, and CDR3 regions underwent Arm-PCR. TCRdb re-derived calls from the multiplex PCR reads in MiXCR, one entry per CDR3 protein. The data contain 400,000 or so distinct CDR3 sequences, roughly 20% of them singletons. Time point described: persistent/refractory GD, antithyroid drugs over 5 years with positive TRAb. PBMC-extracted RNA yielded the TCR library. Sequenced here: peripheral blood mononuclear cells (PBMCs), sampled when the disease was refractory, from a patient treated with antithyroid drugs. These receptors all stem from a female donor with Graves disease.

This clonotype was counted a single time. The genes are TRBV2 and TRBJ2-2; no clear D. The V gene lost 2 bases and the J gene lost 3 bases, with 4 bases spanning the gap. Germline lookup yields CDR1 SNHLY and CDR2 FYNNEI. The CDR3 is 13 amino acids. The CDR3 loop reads CASSELHTGELFF. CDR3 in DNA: TGTGCCAGCAGTGAACTTCACACCGGGGAGCTGTTTTTT. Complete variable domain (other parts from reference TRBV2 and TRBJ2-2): EPEVTQTPSHQVTQMGQEVILRCVPISNHLYFYWYRQILGQKVEFLVSFYNNEISEKSEIFDDQFSVERPDGSNFTLKIRSTKLEDSAMYFCASSELHTGELFFGEGSRLTVL.

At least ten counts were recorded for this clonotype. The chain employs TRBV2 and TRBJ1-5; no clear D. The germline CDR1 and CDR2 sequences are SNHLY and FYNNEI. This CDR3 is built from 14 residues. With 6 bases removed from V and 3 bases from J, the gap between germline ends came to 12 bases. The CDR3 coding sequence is TGTGCCAGCAGCCCTAGAGTGTACAATCAGCCCCAGCATTTT. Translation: CASSPRVYNQPQHF.

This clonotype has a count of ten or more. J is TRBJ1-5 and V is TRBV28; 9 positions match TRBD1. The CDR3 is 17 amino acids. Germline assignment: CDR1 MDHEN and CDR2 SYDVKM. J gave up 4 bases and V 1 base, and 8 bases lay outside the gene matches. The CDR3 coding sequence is TGTGCCAGCAGTTTATTGTTGTCACAGGGGGCGAATCAGCCCCAGCATTTT. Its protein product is CASSLLLSQGANQPQHF.

CDR3 sequence (DNA): TGCAGTGCTCCCTTCGGGCAGGCCCCGGGAGCCGGGGAGCTGTTTTTT. Translating gives CSAPFGQAPGAGELFF. The V gene is TRBV20-1, the J gene TRBJ2-2, with D perhaps matching TRBD2 (6 bases). V was clipped by 5 bases and J by 6 bases, with 22 bases between them. This CDR3 is 16 amino acids long. Germline V gene lookup returns CDR1 DFQATT and CDR2 SNEGSKA (reference sequence).

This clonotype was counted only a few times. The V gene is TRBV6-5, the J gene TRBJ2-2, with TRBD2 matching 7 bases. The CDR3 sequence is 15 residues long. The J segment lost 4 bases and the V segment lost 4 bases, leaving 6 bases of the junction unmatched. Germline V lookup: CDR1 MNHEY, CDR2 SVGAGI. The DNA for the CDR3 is TGTGCCAGCAGTTCGGGACTACACGGCACCGGGGAGCTGTTTTTT. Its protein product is CASSSGLHGTGELFF.

DNA of the CDR3: TGTGCCAGCAGTTACGCAGGGTGGAATGAAGCTTTCTTT. Translated: CASSYAGWNEAFF. The chain recombines TRBV6-5 with TRBJ1-1; D might be TRBD1 (5 bases). Trimming took 2 bases from V and 7 from J, leaving 11 bases between them. Looked up from germline, CDR1 is MNHEY and CDR2 is SVGAGI. CDR3 length: 13 residues.

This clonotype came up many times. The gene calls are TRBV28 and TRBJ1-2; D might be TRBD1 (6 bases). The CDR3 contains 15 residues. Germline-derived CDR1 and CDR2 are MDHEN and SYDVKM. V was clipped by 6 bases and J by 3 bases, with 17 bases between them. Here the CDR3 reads CASSSRYQGHYGYTF. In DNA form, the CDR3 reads TGTGCCAGCAGCTCGCGATACCAGGGGCACTATGGCTACACCTTC.

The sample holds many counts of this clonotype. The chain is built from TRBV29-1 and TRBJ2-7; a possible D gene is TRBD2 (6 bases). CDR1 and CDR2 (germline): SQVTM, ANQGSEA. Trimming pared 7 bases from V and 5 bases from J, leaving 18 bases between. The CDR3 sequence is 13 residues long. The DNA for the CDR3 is TGCAGCGCGCTTCCCGGGAGTTCCAACGAGCAGTACTTC. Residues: CSALPGSSNEQYF.

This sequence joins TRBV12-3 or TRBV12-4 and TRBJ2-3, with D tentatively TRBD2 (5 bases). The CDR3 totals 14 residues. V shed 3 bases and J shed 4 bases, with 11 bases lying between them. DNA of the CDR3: TGTGCCAGCAGTTTTTGGGAGTTGGCAGATACGCAGTATTTT. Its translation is CASSFWELADTQYF.

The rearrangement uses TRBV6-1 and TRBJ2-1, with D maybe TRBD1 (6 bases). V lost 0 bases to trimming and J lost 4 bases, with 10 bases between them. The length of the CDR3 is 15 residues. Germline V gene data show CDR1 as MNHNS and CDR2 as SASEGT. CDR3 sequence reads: CASSEAGQRYNEQFF. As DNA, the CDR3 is TGTGCCAGCAGTGAAGCAGGACAGAGATACAATGAGCAGTTCTTC.

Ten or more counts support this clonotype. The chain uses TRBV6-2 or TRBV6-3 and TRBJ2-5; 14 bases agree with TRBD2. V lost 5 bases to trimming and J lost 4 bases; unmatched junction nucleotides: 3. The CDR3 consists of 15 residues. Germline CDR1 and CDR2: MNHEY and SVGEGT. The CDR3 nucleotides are TGTGCCAGCAGTGGGACTAGCGGGAGCGGAGAGACCCAGTACTTC. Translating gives CASSGTSGSGETQYF.

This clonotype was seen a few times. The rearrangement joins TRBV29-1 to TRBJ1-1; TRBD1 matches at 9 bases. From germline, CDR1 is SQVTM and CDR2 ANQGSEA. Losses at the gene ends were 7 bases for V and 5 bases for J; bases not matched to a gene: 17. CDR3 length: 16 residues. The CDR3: CSADVPGQGLRTEAFF. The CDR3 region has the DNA TGCAGCGCTGACGTCCCGGGACAGGGTTTGCGGACTGAAGCTTTCTTT.

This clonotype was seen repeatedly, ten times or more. CDR3 sequence reads: CASSPPGVRTYEQYF. The CDR3 coding sequence is TGTGCCAGCAGTCCTCCCGGGGTGAGGACCTACGAGCAGTACTTC. The chain carries TRBV6-1 and TRBJ2-7; the D gene is possibly TRBD2 (5 bases). Germline V gene sequence: CDR1 MNHNS, CDR2 SASEGT. Trimming shortened V by 5 bases and J by 2 bases, and 16 bases separated the two germline ends. This CDR3 comprises 15 residues.

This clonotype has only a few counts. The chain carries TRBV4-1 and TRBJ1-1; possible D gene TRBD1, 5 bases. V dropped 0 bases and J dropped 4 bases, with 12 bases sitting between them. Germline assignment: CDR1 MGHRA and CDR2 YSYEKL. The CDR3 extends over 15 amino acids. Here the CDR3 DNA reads TGCGCCAGCAGCCAAGAGAGGGACGCGGGCACTGAAGCTTTCTTT. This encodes CASSQERDAGTEAFF.

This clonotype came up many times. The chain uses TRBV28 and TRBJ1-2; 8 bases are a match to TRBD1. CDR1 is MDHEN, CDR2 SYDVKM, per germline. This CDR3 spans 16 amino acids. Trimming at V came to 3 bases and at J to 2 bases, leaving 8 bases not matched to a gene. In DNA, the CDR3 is TGTGCCAGCAGTTTTCCAGGGGGCTCTTCGAACTATGGCTACACCTTC. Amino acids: CASSFPGGSSNYGYTF.

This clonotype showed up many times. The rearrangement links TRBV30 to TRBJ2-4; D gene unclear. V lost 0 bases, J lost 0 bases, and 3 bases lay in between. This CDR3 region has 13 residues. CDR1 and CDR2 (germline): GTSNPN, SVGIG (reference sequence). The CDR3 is CAWSVLAKNIQYF. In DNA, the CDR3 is TGTGCCTGGAGTGTTCTAGCCAAAAACATTCAGTACTTC.

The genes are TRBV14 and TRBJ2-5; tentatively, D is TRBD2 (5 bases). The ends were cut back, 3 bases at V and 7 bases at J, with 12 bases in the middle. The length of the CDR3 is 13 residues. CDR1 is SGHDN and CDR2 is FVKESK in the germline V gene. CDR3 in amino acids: CASSHPGGGTQYF. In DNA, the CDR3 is TGTGCCAGCAGCCATCCTGGCGGAGGGACCCAGTACTTC.

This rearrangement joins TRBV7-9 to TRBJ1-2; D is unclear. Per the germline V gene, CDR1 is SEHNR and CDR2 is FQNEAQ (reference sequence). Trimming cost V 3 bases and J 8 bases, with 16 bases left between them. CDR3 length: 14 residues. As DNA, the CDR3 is TGTGCCAGCAGCTTTCGGGTTACTACGGCGGGCTACACCTTC. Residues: CASSFRVTTAGYTF.

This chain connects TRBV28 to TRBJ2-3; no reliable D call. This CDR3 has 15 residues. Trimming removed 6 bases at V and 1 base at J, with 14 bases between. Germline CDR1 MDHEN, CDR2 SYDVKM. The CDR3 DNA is TGTGCCAGCAGCCCACCCCCGGATGGCACAGATACGCAGTATTTT. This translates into CASSPPPDGTDTQYF.

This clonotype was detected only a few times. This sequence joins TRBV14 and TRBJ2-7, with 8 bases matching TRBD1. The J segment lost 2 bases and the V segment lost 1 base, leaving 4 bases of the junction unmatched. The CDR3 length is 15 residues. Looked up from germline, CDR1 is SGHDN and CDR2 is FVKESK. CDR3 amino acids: CASSQGQGFTYEQYF. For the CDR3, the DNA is TGTGCCAGCAGCCAAGGACAGGGGTTTACCTACGAGCAGTACTTC.

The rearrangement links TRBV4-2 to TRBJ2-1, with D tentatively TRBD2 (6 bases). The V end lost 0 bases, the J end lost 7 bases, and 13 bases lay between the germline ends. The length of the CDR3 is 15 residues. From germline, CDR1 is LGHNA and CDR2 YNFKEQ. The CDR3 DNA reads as TGTGCCAGCAGCCAAGATGGGGGGACTCCGAATGAGCAGTTCTTC. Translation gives CASSQDGGTPNEQFF.

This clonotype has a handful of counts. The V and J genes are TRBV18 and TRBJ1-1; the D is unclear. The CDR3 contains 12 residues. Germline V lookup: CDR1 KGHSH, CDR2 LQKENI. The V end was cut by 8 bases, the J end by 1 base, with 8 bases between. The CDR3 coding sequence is TGTGCCAGCACGACACCGAACACTGAAGCTTTCTTT. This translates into CASTTPNTEAFF.

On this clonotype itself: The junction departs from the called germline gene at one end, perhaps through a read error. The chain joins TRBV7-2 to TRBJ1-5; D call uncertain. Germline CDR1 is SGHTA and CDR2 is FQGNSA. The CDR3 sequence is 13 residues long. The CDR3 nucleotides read TGTGCCAGCAGCCCTAATTTTGGAGAGCCCCGGCATTTT. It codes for CASSPNFGEPRHF. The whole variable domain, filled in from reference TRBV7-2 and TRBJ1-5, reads GAGVSQSPSNKVTEKGKDVELRCDPISGHTALYWYRQSLGQGLEFLIYFQGNSAPDKSGLPSDRFSAERTGGSVSTLTIQRTQQEDSAVYLCASSPNFGEPRHFGDGTRLSIL.

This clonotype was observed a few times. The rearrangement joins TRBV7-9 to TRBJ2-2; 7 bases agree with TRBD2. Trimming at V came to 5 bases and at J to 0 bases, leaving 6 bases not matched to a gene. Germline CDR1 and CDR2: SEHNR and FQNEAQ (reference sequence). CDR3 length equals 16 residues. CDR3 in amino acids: CASSPPGGSNTGELFF. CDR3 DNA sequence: TGTGCCAGCAGCCCACCGGGAGGATCGAACACCGGGGAGCTGTTTTTT. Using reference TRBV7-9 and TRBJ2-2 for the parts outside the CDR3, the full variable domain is DTGVSQNPRHKITKRGQNVTFRCDPISEHNRLYWYRQTLGQGPEFLTYFQNEAQLEKSRLLSDRFSAERPKGSFSTLEIQRTEQGDSAMYLCASSPPGGSNTGELFFGEGSRLTVL.

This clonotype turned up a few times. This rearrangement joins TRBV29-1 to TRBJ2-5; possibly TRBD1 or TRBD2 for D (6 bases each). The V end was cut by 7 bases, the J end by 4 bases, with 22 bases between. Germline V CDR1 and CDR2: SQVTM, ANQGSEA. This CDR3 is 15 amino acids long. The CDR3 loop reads CSGLTGSWRGETQYF. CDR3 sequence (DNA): TGCAGCGGTCTTACAGGGTCCTGGCGGGGAGAGACCCAGTACTTC.

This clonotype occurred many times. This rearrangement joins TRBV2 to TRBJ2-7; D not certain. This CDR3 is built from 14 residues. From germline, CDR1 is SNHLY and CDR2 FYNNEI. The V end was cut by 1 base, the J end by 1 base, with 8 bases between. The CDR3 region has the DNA TGTGCCAGCAGTGAAGGGAACGGTTCCTACGAGCAGTACTTC. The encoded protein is CASSEGNGSYEQYF.

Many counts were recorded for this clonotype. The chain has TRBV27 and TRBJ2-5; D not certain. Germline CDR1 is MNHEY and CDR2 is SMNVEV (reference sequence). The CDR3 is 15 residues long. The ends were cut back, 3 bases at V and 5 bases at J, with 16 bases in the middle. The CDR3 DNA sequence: TGTGCCAGCAGTTTCGACCCCGGCAACTGGGAGACCCAGTACTTC. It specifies CASSFDPGNWETQYF.

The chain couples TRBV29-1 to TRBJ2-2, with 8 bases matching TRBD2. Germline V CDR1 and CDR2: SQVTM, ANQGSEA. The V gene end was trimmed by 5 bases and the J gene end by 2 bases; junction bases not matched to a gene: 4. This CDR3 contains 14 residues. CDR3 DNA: TGCAGCGTTTTAGCGGGGAGCAACACCGGGGAGCTGTTTTTT. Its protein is CSVLAGSNTGELFF.

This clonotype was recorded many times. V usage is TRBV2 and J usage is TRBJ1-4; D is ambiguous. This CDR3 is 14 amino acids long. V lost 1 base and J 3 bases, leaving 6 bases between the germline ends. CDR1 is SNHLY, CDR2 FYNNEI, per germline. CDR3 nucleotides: TGTGCCAGCAGTGAAGGGGAGGCTAATGAAAAACTGTTTTTT. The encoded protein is CASSEGEANEKLFF.